The TCR beta chain under discussion was sequenced for a study of blood T cell repertoires in COVID-19. The wider study: Some COVID-19 samples were acute and others convalescent; all came from the United States, Italy and Spain. PBMCs, B-cell-depleted T cells, or T cells were the source of the cDNA or gDNA that made up the material.

Clones were sequenced by immunoSEQ multiplex PCR, and TCRdb holds only the in-frame ones, with some missing. The sample lists about 260,000 clones; around 87% were seen once. In germline, CDR1 is KGHSH, CDR2 LQKENI. This CDR3 has 15 amino acids. Trimming removed 6 bases from V and 3 bases from J; junction bases left unmatched: 4. This clone came up a few times. The V and J genes are TRBV18 and TRBJ2-7; 14 bases map to TRBD2. The TCR comes from a woman in her thirties or forties who had recovered from COVID-19. The sample was peripheral blood. CDR3 sequence reads: CASSLGTSGSYEQYF. The CDR3 bases are TGTGCCAGCTCTCTTGGGACTAGCGGGAGCTACGAGCAGTACTTC.